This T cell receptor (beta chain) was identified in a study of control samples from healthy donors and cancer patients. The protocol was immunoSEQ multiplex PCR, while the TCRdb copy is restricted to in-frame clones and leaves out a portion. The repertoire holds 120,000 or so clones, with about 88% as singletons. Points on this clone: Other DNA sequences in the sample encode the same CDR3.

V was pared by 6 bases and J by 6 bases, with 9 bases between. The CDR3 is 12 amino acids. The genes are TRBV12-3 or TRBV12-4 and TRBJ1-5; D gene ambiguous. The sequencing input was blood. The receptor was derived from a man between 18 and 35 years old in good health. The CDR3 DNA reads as TGTGCCAGCAGCCTTTCGGGTCAGCCCCAGCATTTT. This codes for CASSLSGQPQHF.